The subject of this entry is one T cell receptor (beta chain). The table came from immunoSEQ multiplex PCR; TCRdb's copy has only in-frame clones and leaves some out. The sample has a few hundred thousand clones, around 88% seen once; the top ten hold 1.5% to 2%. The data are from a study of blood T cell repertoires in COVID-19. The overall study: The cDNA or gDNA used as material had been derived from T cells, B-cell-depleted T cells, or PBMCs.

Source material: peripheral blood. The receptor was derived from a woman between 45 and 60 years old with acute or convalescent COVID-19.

The CDR3 sequence is CASSFTGTGNTGELFF. The CDR3 DNA is TGTGCCAGCAGTTTCACCGGGACAGGAAACACCGGGGAGCTGTTTTTT. The rearrangement uses TRBV27 and TRBJ2-2, with 8 nucleotides matching TRBD1. The CDR3 runs 16 residues. V shed 3 bases, J shed 2 bases, and the junction held 5 bases outside the gene matches. Germline loops: CDR1 MNHEY, CDR2 SMNVEV (reference sequence).